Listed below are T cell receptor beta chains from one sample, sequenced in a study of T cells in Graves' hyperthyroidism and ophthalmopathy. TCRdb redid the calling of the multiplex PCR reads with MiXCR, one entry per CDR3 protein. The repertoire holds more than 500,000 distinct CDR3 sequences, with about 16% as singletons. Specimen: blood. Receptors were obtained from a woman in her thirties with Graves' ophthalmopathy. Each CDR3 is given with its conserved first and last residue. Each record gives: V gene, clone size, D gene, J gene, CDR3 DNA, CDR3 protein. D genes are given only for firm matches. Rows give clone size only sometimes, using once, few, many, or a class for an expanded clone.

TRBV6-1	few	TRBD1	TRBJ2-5	TGTGCCAGCAGTGAATCAGGGGGCATGACTGGGACCCAGTACTTC	CASSESGGMTGTQYF
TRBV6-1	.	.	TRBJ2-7	TGTGCCAGCAGGGGTACAGGGTTGGGCGAGCAGTACTTC	CASRGTGLGEQYF
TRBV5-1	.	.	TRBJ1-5	TGCGCCAGCAGTACTTCCGGGACGGCAGACGGGCCCCAGCATTTT	CASSTSGTADGPQHF
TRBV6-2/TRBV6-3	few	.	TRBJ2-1	TGTGCCAGCAAAACGACTAGAAACTATGAGCAGTTCTTC	CASKTTRNYEQFF
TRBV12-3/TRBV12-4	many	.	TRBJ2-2	TGTGCCAGCAGTTTGAGGCGGAAAAACACCGGGGAGCTGTTTTTT	CASSLRRKNTGELFF
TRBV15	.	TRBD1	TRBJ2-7	TGTGCCACCAGCAGGATCCCGGGACAGTCTTACGAGCAGTACTTC	CATSRIPGQSYEQYF
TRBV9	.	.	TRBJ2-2	TGTGCCAGCAGCGTATTGGGCGATAGCACCGGGGAGCTGTTTTTT	CASSVLGDSTGELFF
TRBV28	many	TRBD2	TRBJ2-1	TGTGCCAGCGGGACTAGCAGAGACAATGAGCAGTTCTTC	CASGTSRDNEQFF
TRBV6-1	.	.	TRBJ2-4	TGTGCCAGCAGTGAGGACAGAACACTAGCCAAAAACATTCAGTACTTC	CASSEDRTLAKNIQYF
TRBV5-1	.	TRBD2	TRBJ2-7	TGTGCCAGCAGCTTGGGTACGTCTAGCGGTTCCTACGAGCAGTACTTC	CASSLGTSSGSYEQYF
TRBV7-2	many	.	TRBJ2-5	TGTGCCAGCAGCCCTAGGATGGGGAGTCAAGAGACCCAGTACTTC	CASSPRMGSQETQYF
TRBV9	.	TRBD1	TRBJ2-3	TGTGCCAGCAGCGTTTTAGGGGGCCGTACGGATACGCAGTATTTT	CASSVLGGRTDTQYF
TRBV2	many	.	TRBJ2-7	TGTGCCAGCAGTACGACTAGAAACCCTTCGGGGGAGCAGTACTTC	CASSTTRNPSGEQYF
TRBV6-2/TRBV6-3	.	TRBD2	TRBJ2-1	TGTGCCAGCAGTTACCCGAAGACTAGCGGGAGAGGGGGGAGCTCCTACAATGAGCAGTTCTTC	CASSYPKTSGRGGSSYNEQFF
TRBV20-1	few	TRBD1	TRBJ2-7	TGCAGTGCCGACCGACAGGGGATCTACGAGCAGTACTTC	CSADRQGIYEQYF
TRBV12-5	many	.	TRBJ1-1	TGTGCTAGTGGTTTGAAGCCGAACACTGAAGCTTTCTTT	CASGLKPNTEAFF
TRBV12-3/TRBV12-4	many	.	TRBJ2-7	TGTGCCAGCAGTTATACGGGGGCCGCTGGGGAGCAGTACTTC	CASSYTGAAGEQYF
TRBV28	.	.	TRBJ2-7	TGTGCCAGCAGTCCACAGGTATTCCTCTACGAGCAGTACTTC	CASSPQVFLYEQYF
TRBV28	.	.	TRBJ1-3	TGTGCCAGCAGAAGGGGCACCATATATTTT	CASRRGTIYF
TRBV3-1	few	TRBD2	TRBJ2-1	TGTGCCAGCAGCCCCCAGTGGGGGACTAGCGGATACAATGAGCAGTTCTTC	CASSPQWGTSGYNEQFF
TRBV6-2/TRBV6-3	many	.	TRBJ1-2	TGTGCCAGCACTTCCCGTCCGAACTATGGCTACACCTTC	CASTSRPNYGYTF
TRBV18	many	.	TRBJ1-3	TGTGCCAGCTCACCCACCGAAATGCGCAACACCATATATTTT	CASSPTEMRNTIYF
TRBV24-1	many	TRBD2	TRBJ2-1	TGTGCCACCGCGCCGATAGCGGGAGGGGGGTCCTACAATGAGCAGTTCTTC	CATAPIAGGGSYNEQFF
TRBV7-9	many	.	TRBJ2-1	TGTGCCAGCAGCCACTCCGCTGGCCGCTATGAGCAGTTCTTC	CASSHSAGRYEQFF
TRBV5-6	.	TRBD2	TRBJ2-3	TGTGCCAGCAGCTTGCCGGCGGGAGATACAGATACGCAGTATTTT	CASSLPAGDTDTQYF
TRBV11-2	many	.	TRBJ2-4	TGTGCCAGCAGCCCGAAACTAGCCAAAAACATTCAGTACTTC	CASSPKLAKNIQYF
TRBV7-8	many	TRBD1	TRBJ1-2	TGTGCCAGCAGCCTCGGACAGGGGGGGTACTATGGCTACACCTTC	CASSLGQGGYYGYTF
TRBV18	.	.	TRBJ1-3	TGTGCCAGCTCACCACCGGCCAGCTCTGGAAACACCATATATTTT	CASSPPASSGNTIYF
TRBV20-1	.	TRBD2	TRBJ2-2	TGCAGTGCTAATTCACTAGCGGGTTCCGGGGAGCTGTTTTTT	CSANSLAGSGELFF
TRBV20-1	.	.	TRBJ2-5	TGCAGTGCTGGGGGGCGGACCCAGTACTTC	CSAGGRTQYF
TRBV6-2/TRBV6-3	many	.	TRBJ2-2	TGTGCCAGCAGTTACTCGAGGTTTGGCGGGGAGCTGTTTTTT	CASSYSRFGGELFF
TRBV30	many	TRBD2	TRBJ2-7	TGTGCCTGGACTAGCGGGGTCTCCTACGAGCAGTACTTC	CAWTSGVSYEQYF
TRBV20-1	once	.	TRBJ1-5	TGCAGTGCTCCACGAGCCGGTCAGCCCCAGCATTTT	CSAPRAGQPQHF
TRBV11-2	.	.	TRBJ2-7	TGTGCCAGCAGCCATCCAGCGGGCAGCACCTACGAGCAGTACTTC	CASSHPAGSTYEQYF
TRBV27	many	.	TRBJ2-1	TGTGCCAGCAGTTCGGACCTGTACAATGAGCAGTTCTTC	CASSSDLYNEQFF
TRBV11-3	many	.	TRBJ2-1	TGTGCCAGCAGCCCCAAGGGTGACTTAGACAATGAGCAGTTCTTC	CASSPKGDLDNEQFF
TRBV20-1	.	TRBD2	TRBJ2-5	TGCAGTGCTAGTCCATTAAGTTTACTAGCGGGAAGAGAGACCCAGTACTTC	CSASPLSLLAGRETQYF
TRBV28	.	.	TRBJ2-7	TGTGCCAGCAGTCTGAGGGAGGATTCCGGCTCCTACGAGCAGTACTTC	CASSLREDSGSYEQYF
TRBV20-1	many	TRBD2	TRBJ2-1	TGCAGTGCTAGGGACCTAGCGGGAGGGCCTCATGGGCAGTTCTTC	CSARDLAGGPHGQFF
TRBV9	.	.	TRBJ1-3	TGTGCCAGCAGCGTATCAGGGTCTGGAAACACCATATATTTT	CASSVSGSGNTIYF
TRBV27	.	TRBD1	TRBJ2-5	TGTGCCAGCAGTAGTACAGGGGGCTTGGAGACCCAGTACTTC	CASSSTGGLETQYF
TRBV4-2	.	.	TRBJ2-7	TGTGCCAGCAGCCAAGATGGGCTAGTGGGCTACGAGCAGTACTTC	CASSQDGLVGYEQYF
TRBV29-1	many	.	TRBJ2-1	TGCAGCGTATTCAGGGGAGCGTACAATGAGCAGTTCTTC	CSVFRGAYNEQFF
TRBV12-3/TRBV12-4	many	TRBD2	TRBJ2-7	TGTGCCAGCAGTCGGACTAGCGGGAGTAACGAGCAGTACTTC	CASSRTSGSNEQYF
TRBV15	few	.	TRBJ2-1	TGTGCCACCAGCATGTGGGCTAACTCCTACAATGAGCAGTTCTTC	CATSMWANSYNEQFF
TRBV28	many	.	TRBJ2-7	TGTGCCAGCATATCGGGGGATTCCTACGAGCAGTACTTC	CASISGDSYEQYF
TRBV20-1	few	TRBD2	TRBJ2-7	TGCAGTGCTAGAGATCTCAGCGGGAGTTTCAGCTACGAGCAGTACTTC	CSARDLSGSFSYEQYF
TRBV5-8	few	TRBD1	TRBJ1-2	TGTGCCAGCAGCTTGGGGGTGGGGAACCGGGACAGGGAACTCAGACGTAACTATGGCTACACCTTC	CASSLGVGNRDRELRRNYGYTF
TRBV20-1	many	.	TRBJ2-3	TGCAGTGCTGTCCGGGACACCACCACAGATACGCAGTATTTT	CSAVRDTTTDTQYF
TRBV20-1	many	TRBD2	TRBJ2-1	TGCAGTGCTAGAGGGACTGGTCTAGCGGGGTACAATGAGCAGTTCTTC	CSARGTGLAGYNEQFF
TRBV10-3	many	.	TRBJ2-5	TGTGCCATCAGTGACCACAGGGAGACCCAAGAGACCCAGTACTTC	CAISDHRETQETQYF
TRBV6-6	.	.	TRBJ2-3	TGTGCCAGCAGTTACGTCGGACAGAACACAGATACGCAGTATTTT	CASSYVGQNTDTQYF
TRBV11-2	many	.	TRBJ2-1	TGTGCCAGCAGCCCCACTCCCAATGAGCAGTTCTTC	CASSPTPNEQFF
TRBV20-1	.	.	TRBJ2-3	TGCAGTGCTAGAGATCGGAGGAGTCCCTTAGCCGTGATCATCCCAGATACGCAGTATTTT	CSARDRRSPLAVIIPDTQYF
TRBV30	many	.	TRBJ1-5	TGTGCCTGGAGTGTTCAGAGCAATCAGCCCCAGCATTTT	CAWSVQSNQPQHF